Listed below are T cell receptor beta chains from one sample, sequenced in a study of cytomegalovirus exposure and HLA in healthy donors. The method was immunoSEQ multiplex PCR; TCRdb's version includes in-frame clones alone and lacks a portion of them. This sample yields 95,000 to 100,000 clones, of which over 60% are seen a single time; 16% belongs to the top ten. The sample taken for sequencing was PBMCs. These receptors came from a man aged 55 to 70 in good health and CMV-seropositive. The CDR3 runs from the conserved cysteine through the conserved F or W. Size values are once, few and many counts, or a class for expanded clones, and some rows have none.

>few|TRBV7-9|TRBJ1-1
CASSLGQVAFF
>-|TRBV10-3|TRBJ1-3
CAIRVGQSSGNTIYF
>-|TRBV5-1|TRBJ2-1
CASSFGAGKFNEQFF
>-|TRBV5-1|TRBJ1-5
CASSRLPPQNSNQPQHF
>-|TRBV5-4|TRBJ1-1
CASSLGRGGKDTEAFF
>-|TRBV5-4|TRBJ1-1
CASSPRLGPGTEAFF
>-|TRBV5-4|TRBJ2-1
CASSLEATGRGNEQFF
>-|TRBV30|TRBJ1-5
CAWSVQRTGGNQPQHF
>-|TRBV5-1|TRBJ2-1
CASSFWTDNEQFF
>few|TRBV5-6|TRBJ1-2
CASQLGRGIVYGYTF
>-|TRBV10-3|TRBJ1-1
CAISGQGINTEAFF
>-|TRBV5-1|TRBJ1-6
CASSPPRQDSPLHF
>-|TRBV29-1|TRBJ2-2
CSVETTGHAGELFF
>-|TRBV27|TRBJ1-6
CASSLEGGSPLHF
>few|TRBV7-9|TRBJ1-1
CASNQGGMNTEAFF
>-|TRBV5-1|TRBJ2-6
CASSSGTGGPGANVLTF
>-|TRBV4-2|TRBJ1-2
CATSVREGNSGYTF
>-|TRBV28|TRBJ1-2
CASRPSDRVGYTF
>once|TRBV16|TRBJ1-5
CASSQSMGTAGQPQHF
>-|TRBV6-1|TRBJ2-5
CASSEDGLRETQYF
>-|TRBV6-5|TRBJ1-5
CASSIGGSQPQHF
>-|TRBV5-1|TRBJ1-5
CASSPGQGNQPQHF
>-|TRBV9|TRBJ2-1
CASSDYYNEQFF
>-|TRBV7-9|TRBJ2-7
CASSPPSGTYEQYF
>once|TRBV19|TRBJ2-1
CASSMGGQGSVYNEQFF
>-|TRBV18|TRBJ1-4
CASSERRINEKLFF
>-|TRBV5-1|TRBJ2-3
CASTLEGSTDTQYF
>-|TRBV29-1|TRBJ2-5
CSAPGGYF
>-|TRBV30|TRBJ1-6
CAWTGQGLYNSPLHF
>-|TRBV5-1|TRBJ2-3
CASSPPTYTDTQYF
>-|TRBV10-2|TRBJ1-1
CASAIGGLNTEAFF
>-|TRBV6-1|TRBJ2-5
CASGRGTGYRTQYF
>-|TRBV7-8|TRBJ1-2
CASSLSRADNYGYTF
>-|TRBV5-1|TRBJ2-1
CASSWGANPEQNEQFF
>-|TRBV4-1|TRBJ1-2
CASSQDPLDTNYGYTF